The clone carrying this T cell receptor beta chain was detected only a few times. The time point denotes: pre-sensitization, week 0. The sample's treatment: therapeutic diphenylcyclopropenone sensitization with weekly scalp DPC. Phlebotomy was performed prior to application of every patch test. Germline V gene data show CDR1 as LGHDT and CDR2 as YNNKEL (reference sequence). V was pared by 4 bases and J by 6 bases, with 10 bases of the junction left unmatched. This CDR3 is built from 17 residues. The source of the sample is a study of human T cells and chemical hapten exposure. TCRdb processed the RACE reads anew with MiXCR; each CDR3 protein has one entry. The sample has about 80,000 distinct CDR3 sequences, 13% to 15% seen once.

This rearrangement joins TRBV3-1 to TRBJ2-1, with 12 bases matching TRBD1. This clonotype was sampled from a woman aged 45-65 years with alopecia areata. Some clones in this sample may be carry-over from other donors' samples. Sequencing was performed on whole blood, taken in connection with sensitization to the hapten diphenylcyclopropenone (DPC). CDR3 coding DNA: TGTGCCAGCAGCCGAAAAATTGGGACAGGGGGCTCCAATGAGCAGTTCTTC. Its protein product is CASSRKIGTGGSNEQFF.